Here is one TCR beta chain with its context. One entry per CDR3 protein, called by TCRdb with MiXCR from the 5' RACE reads. This table has roughly 80,000 distinct CDR3 sequences, 9% to 12% appearing once. The V and J ends lost 4 bases and 6 bases respectively, with 25 bases between them. From germline, CDR1 is SNHLY and CDR2 FYNNEI. CDR3 length equals 18 residues. The data were taken from a study of neurological immune-mediated disorders. Sequenced input: PBMCs. This receptor was identified in a man aged 35 to 55 in good health. The V and J genes are TRBV2 and TRBJ2-1; no firm D call. DNA for the CDR3: TGTGCCAGCAGTGGGTTGGCAGGCCGGCGTCGGTGGGGCAATGAGCAGTTCTTC. Translation: CASSGLAGRRRWGNEQFF.